These 4 T cell receptor beta chains came from one sample sequenced in a study of blood T cell repertoires in COVID-19. This table comes from immunoSEQ multiplex PCR, and its TCRdb copy is limited to in-frame clones, with some not included. This table holds fewer than 350,000 clones, 70% to 90% found once. The sample comprised peripheral blood. Receptors originate from a woman in her sixties or seventies with COVID-19, enrolled during active disease.

This chain connects TRBV11-2 to TRBJ2-1; TRBD2 aligns across 8 bases. Germline CDR1 is SGHAT and CDR2 is FQNNGV. J lost 10 bases, V lost 5 bases, and 10 bases had no gene match. The CDR3 sequence is 14 residues long. CDR3 region: CASSTEVGGEEQFF. Written as DNA, the CDR3 is TGTGCCAGCAGCACCGAGGTCGGGGGGGAGGAGCAGTTCTTC.

The CDR3 bases are TGTGCCAGCAGCCACAGGACAGGGGCGGCTGGGGCCAACGTCCTGACTTTC. This gives the protein CASSHRTGAAGANVLTF. V usage is TRBV3-1 (or the pseudogene TRBV3-2) and J usage is TRBJ2-6, with 9 positions matching TRBD1. The germline CDR1 and CDR2 sequences are LGHDT and YNNKEL (reference sequence). Trimming removed 3 bases from V and 2 bases from J; junction bases left unmatched: 5. This CDR3 comprises 17 residues.

The chain couples TRBV28 to TRBJ1-1; possibly TRBD1 for D (6 bases). CDR3 length equals 15 residues. The V end lost 2 bases, the J end lost 6 bases, and 16 bases lay between the germline ends. Per the germline V gene, CDR1 is MDHEN and CDR2 is SYDVKM. The CDR3 bases are TGTGCCAGCAGTTTAATCGGGAGGGGGGAGGCTGAAGCTTTCTTT. Translated: CASSLIGRGEAEAFF.

This clone was recorded only once. Other DNA sequences in the sample encode the same CDR3. This chain uses TRBV2 with TRBJ2-3, with D perhaps matching TRBD2 (7 bases). Germline V gene sequence: CDR1 SNHLY, CDR2 FYNNEI. The CDR3 spans 13 residues. V gave up 6 bases and J gave up 4 bases, with 11 bases separating them. The DNA for the CDR3 is TGTGCCAGCAGCTCGGGGGGCCCAGATACGCAGTATTTT. Encoded protein: CASSSGGPDTQYF. The full variable domain, completed using reference TRBV2 and TRBJ2-3, is EPEVTQTPSHQVTQMGQEVILRCVPISNHLYFYWYRQILGQKVEFLVSFYNNEISEKSEIFDDQFSVERPDGSNFTLKIRSTKLEDSAMYFCASSSGGPDTQYFGPGTRLTVL.